Listed below are T cell receptor beta chains from one sample, sequenced in a study of blood T cell repertoires in COVID-19. Sequenced by immunoSEQ multiplex PCR; TCRdb stores in-frame clones only, minus some. The sample comprises 63,000 or so clones, over 85% of which are singletons, and 1.1% to 1.5% rests with the top ten. Sequenced: peripheral blood. Receptors were obtained from a man in his sixties with acute or convalescent COVID-19. Both conserved end residues are part of each CDR3. A D gene is named only where the DNA matches it firmly. The size field is filled for only some rows; it gives once, few, many or a size class.

J: TRBJ2-7
D: TRBD1
size: once
V: TRBV27
CDR3: CASSFRQGGYEQYF
DNA: TGTGCCAGCAGCTTTCGACAGGGGGGGTACGAGCAGTACTTC

J: TRBJ2-7
D: TRBD2
size: NA
V: TRBV10-2
CDR3: CASSEGLAGVYEQYF
DNA: TGCGCCAGCAGTGAAGGACTAGCGGGGGTCTACGAGCAGTACTTC

J: TRBJ1-5
D: NA
size: NA
V: TRBV2
CDR3: CASRGDMNQPQHF
DNA: TGTGCCAGCAGGGGGGACATGAATCAGCCCCAGCATTTT

J: TRBJ1-1
D: NA
size: NA
V: TRBV5-4
CDR3: CASSFGGGTEAFF
DNA: TGTGCCAGCAGCTTCGGGGGTGGCACTGAAGCTTTCTTT

J: TRBJ1-1
D: NA
size: NA
V: TRBV2
CDR3: CASNRDRRDTEAFF
DNA: TGTGCCAGCAATAGGGATAGGAGGGACACTGAAGCTTTCTTT

J: TRBJ1-4
D: TRBD1
size: NA
V: TRBV7-9
CDR3: CASSTTGSNEKLFF
DNA: TGTGCCAGCAGCACGACAGGGTCTAATGAAAAACTGTTTTTT

J: TRBJ1-1
D: NA
size: NA
V: TRBV7-2
CDR3: CASSLDNFAHTEAFF
DNA: TGTGCCAGCAGCTTAGATAATTTCGCGCACACTGAAGCTTTCTTT

J: TRBJ1-5
D: TRBD1
size: NA
V: TRBV19
CDR3: CASGTGGSDQPQHF
DNA: TGTGCCAGTGGGACAGGGGGCAGTGATCAGCCCCAGCATTTT

J: TRBJ1-1
D: TRBD1
size: NA
V: TRBV5-1
CDR3: CASSGGQGDTEAFF
DNA: TGCGCCAGCAGCGGGGGACAGGGGGACACTGAAGCTTTCTTT

J: TRBJ1-1
D: TRBD1
size: NA
V: TRBV2
CDR3: CASSAGTVAFEAFF
DNA: TGTGCCAGCAGTGCCGGGACAGTGGCCTTTGAAGCTTTCTTT

J: TRBJ2-7
D: TRBD1
size: NA
V: TRBV5-1
CDR3: CASSLRTGGASYEQYF
DNA: TGCGCCAGCAGCCTTAGGACAGGGGGCGCGAGTTACGAGCAGTACTTC

J: TRBJ2-7
D: NA
size: NA
V: TRBV6-4
CDR3: CASSDSLPSGTEAYEQYF
DNA: TGTGCCAGCAGTGACTCACTACCTTCCGGGACTGAAGCCTACGAGCAGTACTTC

J: TRBJ2-7
D: NA
size: NA
V: TRBV29-1
CDR3: CSALGQNSYEQYF
DNA: TGCAGCGCACTGGGCCAGAACTCCTACGAGCAGTACTTC

J: TRBJ2-3
D: NA
size: NA
V: TRBV19
CDR3: CASRSRGNTQYF
DNA: TGTGCCAGTAGGAGCCGGGGAAATACGCAGTATTTT

J: TRBJ1-2
D: NA
size: NA
V: TRBV4-2
CDR3: CASSQVGTGVGYGYTF
DNA: TGTGCCAGCAGCCAAGTAGGGACTGGGGTAGGCTATGGCTACACCTTC

J: TRBJ1-3
D: NA
size: NA
V: TRBV6-5
CDR3: CASVRSGTGNTIYF
DNA: TGTGCCAGCGTGCGATCCGGGACAGGAAACACCATATATTTT

J: TRBJ2-7
D: NA
size: NA
V: TRBV5-1
CDR3: CASSLEHASYEQYF
DNA: TGCGCCAGCAGCTTGGAACACGCCTCCTACGAGCAGTACTTC

J: TRBJ2-1
D: TRBD1
size: NA
V: TRBV10-2
CDR3: CASSENRGYNEQFF
DNA: TGCGCCAGCAGTGAGAACAGGGGGTACAATGAGCAGTTCTTC

J: TRBJ1-4
D: NA
size: few
V: TRBV11-3
CDR3: CASSPHLRAGRLWKLFF
DNA: TGTGCCAGCAGCCCGCATCTAAGGGCAGGGCGCCTCTGGAAACTGTTTTTT

J: TRBJ1-5
D: NA
size: NA
V: TRBV30
CDR3: CAWSTPGPAGLGQPQHF
DNA: TGTGCCTGGAGTACCCCAGGTCCGGCAGGACTCGGGCAGCCCCAGCATTTT

J: TRBJ2-7
D: TRBD1
size: few
V: TRBV18
CDR3: CASSLDRGYEQYF
DNA: TGTGCCAGCTCATTGGACAGGGGCTACGAGCAGTACTTC

J: TRBJ2-1
D: NA
size: NA
V: TRBV19
CDR3: CASSRRGQRNEQFF
DNA: TGTGCCAGTAGTAGGCGGGGACAGAGGAATGAGCAGTTCTTC

J: TRBJ1-1
D: NA
size: NA
V: TRBV7-9
CDR3: CASSRQGSNTEAFF
DNA: TGTGCCAGCAGTCGTCAGGGGTCCAACACTGAAGCTTTCTTT

J: TRBJ2-7
D: TRBD1
size: NA
V: TRBV6-5
CDR3: CASSRQGKGYEQYF
DNA: TGTGCCAGCAGTCGACAGGGCAAAGGCTACGAGCAGTACTTC

J: TRBJ1-2
D: TRBD1
size: NA
V: TRBV7-9
CDR3: CASSLSTGDVGHGYTF
DNA: TGTGCCAGCAGCTTATCTACAGGGGACGTCGGTCATGGCTACACCTTC

J: TRBJ2-3
D: NA
size: NA
V: TRBV2
CDR3: CASSMGAPQYF
DNA: TGTGCCAGCAGTATGGGGGCCCCACAGTATTTT

J: TRBJ2-7
D: TRBD2
size: NA
V: TRBV5-1
CDR3: CASSLVLAGEYEQYF
DNA: TGCGCCAGCAGCTTGGTCCTAGCGGGGGAATACGAGCAGTACTTC

J: TRBJ1-2
D: NA
size: NA
V: TRBV4-1
CDR3: CASSQVQGSGYTF
DNA: TGCGCCAGCAGCCAAGTACAGGGTAGCGGCTACACCTTC

J: TRBJ1-5
D: NA
size: NA
V: TRBV27
CDR3: CASSFGPRQPQHF
DNA: TGTGCCAGCAGTTTTGGGCCCAGGCAGCCCCAGCATTTT